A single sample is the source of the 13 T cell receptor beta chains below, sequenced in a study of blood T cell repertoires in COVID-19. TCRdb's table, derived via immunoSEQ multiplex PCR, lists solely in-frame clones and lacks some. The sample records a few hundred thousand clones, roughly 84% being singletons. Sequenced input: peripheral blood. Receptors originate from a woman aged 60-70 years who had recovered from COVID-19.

The CDR3 nucleotides read TGTGCCAGCAGCCGCGACAGGACAACGTGGGAGACCCAGTACTTC. Protein sequence: CASSRDRTTWETQYF. This chain connects TRBV7-3 to TRBJ2-5; D is possibly TRBD1 (6 bases). Trimming removed 5 bases from V and 5 bases from J, with 18 bases in between. This CDR3 comprises 15 residues. Germline V gene data show CDR1 as SGHTA and CDR2 as FQGTGA.

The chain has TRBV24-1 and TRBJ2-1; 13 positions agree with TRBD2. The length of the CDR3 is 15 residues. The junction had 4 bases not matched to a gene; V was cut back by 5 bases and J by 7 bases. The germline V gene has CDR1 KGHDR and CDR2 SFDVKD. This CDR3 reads CATSVGTSGANEQFF. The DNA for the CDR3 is TGTGCCACCAGTGTTGGGACTAGCGGGGCAAATGAGCAGTTCTTC.

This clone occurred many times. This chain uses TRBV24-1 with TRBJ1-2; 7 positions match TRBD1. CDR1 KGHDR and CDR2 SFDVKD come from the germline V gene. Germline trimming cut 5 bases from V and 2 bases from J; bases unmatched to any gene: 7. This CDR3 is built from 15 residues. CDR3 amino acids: CATSALDRENYGYTF. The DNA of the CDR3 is TGTGCCACCAGTGCCCTTGACAGGGAGAACTATGGCTACACCTTC.

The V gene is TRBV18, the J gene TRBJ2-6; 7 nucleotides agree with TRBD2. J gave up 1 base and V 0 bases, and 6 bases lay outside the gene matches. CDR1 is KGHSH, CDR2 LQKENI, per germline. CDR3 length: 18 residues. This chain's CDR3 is CASSPPSGRGSGANVLTF. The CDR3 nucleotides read TGTGCCAGCTCACCACCGTCAGGGCGGGGGTCTGGGGCCAACGTCCTGACTTTC.

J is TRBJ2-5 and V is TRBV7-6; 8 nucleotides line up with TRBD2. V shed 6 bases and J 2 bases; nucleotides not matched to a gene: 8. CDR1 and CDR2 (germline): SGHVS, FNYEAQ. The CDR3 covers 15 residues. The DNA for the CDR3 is TGTGCCAGCAGTCGAATGCGGGGGGCGCAAGAGACCCAGTACTTC. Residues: CASSRMRGAQETQYF.

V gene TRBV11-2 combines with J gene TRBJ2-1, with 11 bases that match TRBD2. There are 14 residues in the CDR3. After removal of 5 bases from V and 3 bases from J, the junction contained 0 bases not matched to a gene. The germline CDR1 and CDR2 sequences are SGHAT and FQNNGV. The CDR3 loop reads CASSTSGGYNEQFF. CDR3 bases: TGTGCCAGCAGCACTAGCGGGGGCTACAATGAGCAGTTCTTC.

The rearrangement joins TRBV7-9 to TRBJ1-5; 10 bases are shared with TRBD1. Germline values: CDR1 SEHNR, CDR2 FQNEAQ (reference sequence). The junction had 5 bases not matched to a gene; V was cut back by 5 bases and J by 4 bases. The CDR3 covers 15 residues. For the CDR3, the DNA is TGTGCCAGCAGCGCCGGGACAGGGGATAATCAGCCCCAGCATTTT. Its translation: CASSAGTGDNQPQHF. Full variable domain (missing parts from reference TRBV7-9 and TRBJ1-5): DTGVSQNPRHKITKRGQNVTFRCDPISEHNRLYWYRQTLGQGPEFLTYFQNEAQLEKSRLLSDRFSAERPKGSFSTLEIQRTEQGDSAMYLCASSAGTGDNQPQHFGDGTRLSIL.

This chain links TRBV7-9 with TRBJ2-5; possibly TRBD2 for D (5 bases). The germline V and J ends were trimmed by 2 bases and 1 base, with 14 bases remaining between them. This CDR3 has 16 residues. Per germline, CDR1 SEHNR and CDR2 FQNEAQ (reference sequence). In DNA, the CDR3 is TGTGCCAGCAGCTTAAGTCTCCGGACTCCCCAAGAGACCCAGTACTTC. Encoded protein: CASSLSLRTPQETQYF.

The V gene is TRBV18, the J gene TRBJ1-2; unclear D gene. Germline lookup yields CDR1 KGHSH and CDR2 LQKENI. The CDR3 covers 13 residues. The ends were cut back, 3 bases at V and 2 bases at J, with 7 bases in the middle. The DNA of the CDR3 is TGTGCCAGCTCACCCTCGGGGAACTATGGCTACACCTTC. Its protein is CASSPSGNYGYTF.

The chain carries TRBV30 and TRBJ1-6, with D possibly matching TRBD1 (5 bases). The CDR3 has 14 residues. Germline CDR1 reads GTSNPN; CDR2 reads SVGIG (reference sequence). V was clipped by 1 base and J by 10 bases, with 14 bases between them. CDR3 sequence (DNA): TGTGCCTGGAGTGAGGGCAGGGTAGGATCACCCCTCCACTTT. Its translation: CAWSEGRVGSPLHF.

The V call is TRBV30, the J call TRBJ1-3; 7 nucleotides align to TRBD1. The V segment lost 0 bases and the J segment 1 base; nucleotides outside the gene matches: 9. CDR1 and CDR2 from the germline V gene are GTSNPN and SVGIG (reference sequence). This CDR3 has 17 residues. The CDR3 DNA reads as TGTGCCTGGAGTGTAGGGACAGAGCCCTATTCTGGAAACACCATATATTTT. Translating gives CAWSVGTEPYSGNTIYF.

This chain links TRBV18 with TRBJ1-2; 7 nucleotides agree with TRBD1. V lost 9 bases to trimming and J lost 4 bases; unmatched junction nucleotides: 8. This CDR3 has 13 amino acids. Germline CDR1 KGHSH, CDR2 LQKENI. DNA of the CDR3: TGTGCCAGTGAGGGACAGAAAAGCTATGGCTACACCTTC. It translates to CASEGQKSYGYTF.

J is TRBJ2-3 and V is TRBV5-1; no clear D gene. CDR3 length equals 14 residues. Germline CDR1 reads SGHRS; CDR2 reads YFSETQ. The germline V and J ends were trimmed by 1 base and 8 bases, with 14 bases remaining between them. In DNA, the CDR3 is TGCGCCAGCAGCTTGAGTCTAGAAGCCGGTACGCAGTATTTT. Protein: CASSLSLEAGTQYF.